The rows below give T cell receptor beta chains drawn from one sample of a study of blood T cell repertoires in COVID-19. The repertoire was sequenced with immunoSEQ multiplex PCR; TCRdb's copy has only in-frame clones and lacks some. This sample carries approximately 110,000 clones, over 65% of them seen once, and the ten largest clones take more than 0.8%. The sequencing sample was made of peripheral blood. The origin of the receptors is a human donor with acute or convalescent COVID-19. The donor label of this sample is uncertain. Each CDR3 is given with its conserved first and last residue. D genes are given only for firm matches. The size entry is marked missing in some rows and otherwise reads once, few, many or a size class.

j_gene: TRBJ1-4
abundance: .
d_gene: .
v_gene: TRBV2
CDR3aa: CASSRYGTNEKLFF
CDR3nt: TGTGCCAGCAGTAGATACGGAACTAATGAAAAACTGTTTTTT

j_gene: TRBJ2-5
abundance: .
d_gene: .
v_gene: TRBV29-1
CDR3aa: CSAASLAGETQYF
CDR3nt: TGCAGCGCCGCGTCCCTAGCCGGAGAGACCCAGTACTTC

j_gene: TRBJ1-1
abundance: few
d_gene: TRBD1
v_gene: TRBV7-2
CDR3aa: CASSSEDRGWRRTEAFF
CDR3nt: TGTGCCAGCAGCTCTGAGGACAGGGGATGGAGGAGGACTGAAGCTTTCTTT

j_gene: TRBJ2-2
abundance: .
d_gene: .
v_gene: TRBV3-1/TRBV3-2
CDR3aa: CASSQGGLAGELFF
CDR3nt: TGTGCCAGCTCCCAAGGGGGGCTAGCCGGGGAGCTGTTTTTT

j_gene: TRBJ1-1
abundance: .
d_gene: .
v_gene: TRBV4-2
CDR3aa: CASSQEGGRSTMNTEAFF
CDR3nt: TGTGCCAGCAGCCAAGAGGGGGGACGGAGTACAATGAACACTGAAGCTTTCTTT

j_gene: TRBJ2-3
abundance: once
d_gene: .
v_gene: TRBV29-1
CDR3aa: CSVGRVDTQYF
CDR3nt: TGCAGCGTTGGCCGGGTGGATACGCAGTATTTT

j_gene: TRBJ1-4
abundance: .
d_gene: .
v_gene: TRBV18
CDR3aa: CASSPGALGEKLFF
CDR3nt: TGTGCCAGCTCACCAGGGGCGCTAGGGGAAAAACTGTTTTTT

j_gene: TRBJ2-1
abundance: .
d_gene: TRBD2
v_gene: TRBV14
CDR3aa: CASSQVASGGGDNEQFF
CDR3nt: TGTGCCAGCAGCCAAGTTGCTAGCGGGGGAGGGGACAATGAGCAGTTCTTC

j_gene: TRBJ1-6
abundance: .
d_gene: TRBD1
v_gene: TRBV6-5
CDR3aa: CASTSGQGPSPLHF
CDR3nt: TGTGCCAGCACCTCTGGACAGGGCCCATCACCCCTCCACTTT

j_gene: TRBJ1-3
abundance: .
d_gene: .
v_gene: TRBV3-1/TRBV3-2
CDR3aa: CASSQATGHSGNTIYF
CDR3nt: TGTGCCAGCAGCCAGGCGACAGGCCACTCTGGAAACACCATATATTTT

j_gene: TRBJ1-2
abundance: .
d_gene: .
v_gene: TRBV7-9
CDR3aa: CASSLSSVYGYTF
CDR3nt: TGTGCCAGCAGCTTATCATCGGTCTATGGCTACACCTTC

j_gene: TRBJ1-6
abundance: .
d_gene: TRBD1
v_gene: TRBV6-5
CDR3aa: CASSLQGANNSPLHF
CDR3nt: TGTGCCAGCAGTCTACAGGGGGCAAATAATTCACCCCTCCACTTT

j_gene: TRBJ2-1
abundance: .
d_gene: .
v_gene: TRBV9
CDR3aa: CASSIQGGDEQFF
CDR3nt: TGTGCCAGCAGCATACAAGGGGGGGATGAGCAGTTCTTC

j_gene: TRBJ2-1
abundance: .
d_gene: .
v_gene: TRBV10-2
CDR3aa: CASSGSGDSYNEQFF
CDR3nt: TGCGCCAGCAGCGGATCCGGAGACAGCTACAATGAGCAGTTCTTC

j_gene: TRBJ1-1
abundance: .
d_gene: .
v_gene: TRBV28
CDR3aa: CASSSTRLTGVNTEAFF
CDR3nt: TGTGCCAGCAGCTCTACCCGCCTAACGGGGGTGAACACTGAAGCTTTCTTT

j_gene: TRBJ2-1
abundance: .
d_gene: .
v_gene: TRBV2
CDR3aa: CASSDYTFGYNEQFF
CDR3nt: TGTGCCAGCAGTGATTACACTTTCGGGTACAATGAGCAGTTCTTC

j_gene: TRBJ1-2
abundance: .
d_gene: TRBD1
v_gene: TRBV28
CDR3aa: CASSSLGQIYGYTF
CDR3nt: TGTGCCAGCAGTTCCCTGGGACAGATCTATGGCTACACCTTC

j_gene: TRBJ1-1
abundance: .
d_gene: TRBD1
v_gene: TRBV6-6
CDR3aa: CASSYSEGARTEAFF
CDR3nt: TGTGCCAGCAGTTACTCGGAGGGGGCTAGAACTGAAGCTTTCTTT

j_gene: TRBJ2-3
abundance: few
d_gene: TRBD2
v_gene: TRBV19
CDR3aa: CASSMGGEITDTQYF
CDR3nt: TGTGCCAGTAGTATGGGGGGGGAGATCACAGATACGCAGTATTTT

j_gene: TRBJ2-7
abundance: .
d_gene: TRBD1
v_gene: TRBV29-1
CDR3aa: CSVGVDRGSYEQYF
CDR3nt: TGCAGCGTCGGGGTCGACAGGGGGTCATACGAGCAGTACTTC

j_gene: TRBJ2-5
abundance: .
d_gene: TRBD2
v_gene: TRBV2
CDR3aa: CASSRGGLETQYF
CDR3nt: TGTGCCAGCTCCCGGGGGGGCCTTGAGACCCAGTACTTC

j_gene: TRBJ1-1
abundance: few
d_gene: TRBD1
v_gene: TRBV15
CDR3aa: CATSKQGAEAFF
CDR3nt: TGTGCCACCAGCAAGCAGGGGGCTGAAGCTTTCTTT

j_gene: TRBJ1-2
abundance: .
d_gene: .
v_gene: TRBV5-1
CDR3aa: CASSLGSGPAFNYGYTF
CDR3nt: TGCGCCAGCAGCTTGGGCTCAGGGCCCGCCTTTAACTATGGCTACACCTTC

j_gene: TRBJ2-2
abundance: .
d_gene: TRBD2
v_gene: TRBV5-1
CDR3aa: CASSFTSGGARTGELFF
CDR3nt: TGCGCCAGCAGCTTTACTAGCGGGGGGGCCCGAACCGGGGAGCTGTTTTTT

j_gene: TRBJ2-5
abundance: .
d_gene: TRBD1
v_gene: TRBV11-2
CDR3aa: CASSLEPGGTQYF
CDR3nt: TGTGCCAGCAGCTTAGAGCCAGGGGGCACCCAGTACTTC